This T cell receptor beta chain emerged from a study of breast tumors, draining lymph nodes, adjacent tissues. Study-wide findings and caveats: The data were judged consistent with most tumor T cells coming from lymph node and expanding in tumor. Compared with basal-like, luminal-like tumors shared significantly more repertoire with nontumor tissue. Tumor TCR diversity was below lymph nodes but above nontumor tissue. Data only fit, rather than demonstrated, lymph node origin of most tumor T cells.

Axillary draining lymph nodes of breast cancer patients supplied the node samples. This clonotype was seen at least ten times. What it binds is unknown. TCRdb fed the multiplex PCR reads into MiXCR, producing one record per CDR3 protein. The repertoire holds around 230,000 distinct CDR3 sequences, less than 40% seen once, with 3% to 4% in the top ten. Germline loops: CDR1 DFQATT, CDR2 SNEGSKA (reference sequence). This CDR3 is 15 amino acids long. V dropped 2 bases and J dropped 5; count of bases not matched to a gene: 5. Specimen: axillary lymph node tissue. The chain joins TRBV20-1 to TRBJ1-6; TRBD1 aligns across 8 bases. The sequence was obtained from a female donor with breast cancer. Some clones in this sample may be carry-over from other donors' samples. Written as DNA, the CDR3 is TGCAGTGCTAGACGGACAGGGTCCGATAATTCACCCCTCCACTTT. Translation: CSARRTGSDNSPLHF.